This T cell receptor beta chain stems from a study of blood T cell repertoires in COVID-19. Study summary: From T cells, B-cell-depleted T cells, or PBMCs came the material, which was cDNA or gDNA.

Assignment of participants to cohorts was predicated upon participant-reported clinical history. TCRdb's copy holds only in-frame clones and misses some; the assay was immunoSEQ multiplex PCR. The sample lists about 220,000 clones; roughly 90% were seen once. The sample was PBMCs or T cells enriched from blood (not recorded which). The sequence came from a woman aged 40-49 years with acute COVID-19.

The CDR3 sequence: CSAGRGTGELFF. The DNA of the CDR3 is TGCAGCGCTGGGAGGGGGACCGGGGAGCTGTTTTTT. This chain uses TRBV29-1 with TRBJ2-2; TRBD2 is a possible D gene (7 bases). Germline V gene lookup returns CDR1 SQVTM and CDR2 ANQGSEA. V was pared by 7 bases and J by 5 bases, with 11 bases between. CDR3 length: 12 residues.